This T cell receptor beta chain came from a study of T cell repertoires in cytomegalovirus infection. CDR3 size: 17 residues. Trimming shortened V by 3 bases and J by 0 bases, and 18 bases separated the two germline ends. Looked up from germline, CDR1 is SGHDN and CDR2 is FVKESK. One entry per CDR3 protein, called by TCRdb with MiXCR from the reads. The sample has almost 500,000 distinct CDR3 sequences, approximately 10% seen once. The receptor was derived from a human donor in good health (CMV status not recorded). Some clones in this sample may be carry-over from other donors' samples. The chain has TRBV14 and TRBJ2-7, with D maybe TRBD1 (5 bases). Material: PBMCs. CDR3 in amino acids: CASSQEPRRGSSYEQYF. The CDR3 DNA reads TGTGCCAGCAGCCAGGAACCAAGAAGGGGAAGCTCCTACGAGCAGTACTTC.